A single sample gave rise to the 10 T cell receptor beta chains below, sequenced in a study of blood T cell repertoires in COVID-19. Clones were sequenced by immunoSEQ multiplex PCR, and TCRdb holds only the in-frame ones, with some missing. The sample includes under 450,000 clones, roughly 80% of them seen just once. The sequencing sample was made of PBMCs or T cells enriched from blood (not recorded which). The receptors stem from a woman in her fifties or sixties who had recovered from COVID-19.

The J gene is TRBJ1-1, the V gene TRBV11-3; D is unresolved. The CDR3 has 11 amino acids. The V gene's germline CDR1 is SGHNT and CDR2 YENEEA. V was pared by 2 bases and J by 6 bases, with 4 bases between. The CDR3 is CASSLRAEAFF. The CDR3 nucleotides read TGTGCCAGCAGCTTAAGAGCTGAAGCTTTCTTT. Drawing the rest from reference TRBV11-3 and TRBJ1-1, the complete variable domain is EAGVVQSPRYKIIEKKQPVAFWCNPISGHNTLYWYLQNLGQGPELLIRYENEEAVDDSQLPKDRFSAERLKGVDSTLKIQPAELGDSAVYLCASSLRAEAFFGQGTRLTVV.

The genes are TRBV7-2 and TRBJ2-7, with D possibly matching TRBD2 (5 bases). The CDR3 consists of 13 residues. Germline V gene data show CDR1 as SGHTA and CDR2 as FQGNSA. V was cut by 5 bases and J by 4 bases, with 12 bases left in between. The CDR3 DNA reads as TGTGCCAGCAGCAAACAACGGGGTTACGAGCAGTACTTC. As protein: CASSKQRGYEQYF. The whole variable domain, filled in from reference TRBV7-2 and TRBJ2-7, reads GAGVSQSPSNKVTEKGKDVELRCDPISGHTALYWYRQSLGQGLEFLIYFQGNSAPDKSGLPSDRFSAERTGGSVSTLTIQRTQQEDSAVYLCASSKQRGYEQYFGPGTRLTVT.

This clone was picked up one time. The chain employs TRBV7-2 and TRBJ2-1, with 12 bases matching TRBD2. The CDR3 spans 16 residues. The V and J ends lost 6 bases and 2 bases, in that order; junction bases with no gene match: 5. Germline V gene sequence: CDR1 SGHTA, CDR2 FQGNSA. For the CDR3, the DNA is TGTGCCAGCAGGCCCCGACTAGCGGGGGCCTACAATGAGCAGTTCTTC. Translation gives CASRPRLAGAYNEQFF.

The chain is built from TRBV19 and TRBJ2-3, with D unresolved. The V end lost 5 bases, the J end lost 2 bases, and 5 bases lay between the germline ends. The CDR3 consists of 12 residues. Germline CDR1 and CDR2: LNHDA and SQIVND (reference sequence). The CDR3 coding sequence is TGTGCCAGTAGTTCCTACACAGATACGCAGTATTTT. It translates to CASSSYTDTQYF.

This clone occurred once. The rearrangement joins TRBV2 to TRBJ2-7; 9 nucleotides align to TRBD1. Trimming removed 6 bases from V and 3 bases from J; junction bases left unmatched: 6. Germline V gene sequence: CDR1 SNHLY, CDR2 FYNNEI. The CDR3 spans 14 residues. The CDR3 DNA follows: TGTGCCAGCAGAGGACAGGGGATGGTCTACGAGCAGTACTTC. Its translation is CASRGQGMVYEQYF.

This chain joins TRBV18 and TRBJ2-3, with D unresolved. CDR3 size: 13 residues. Germline values: CDR1 KGHSH, CDR2 LQKENI. Trimming shortened V by 4 bases and J by 3 bases, and 8 bases separated the two germline ends. CDR3 DNA: TGTGCCAGCTCACGCCCTACGACAGATACGCAGTATTTT. It codes for CASSRPTTDTQYF.

This clone was seen just once. The CDR3: CASSQSRGTDTQYF. For the CDR3, the DNA is TGTGCCAGCAGCCAGTCGAGGGGGACAGATACGCAGTATTTT. The gene calls are TRBV3-1 (or the pseudogene TRBV3-2) and TRBJ2-3; a weak D match, TRBD1 (6 bases). Trimming took 3 bases from V and 3 from J, leaving 10 bases between them. This CDR3 has 14 amino acids. CDR1 is LGHDT and CDR2 is YNNKEL in the germline V gene (reference sequence).

The V and J genes are TRBV6-5 and TRBJ1-1; D is unclear. The V gene's germline CDR1 is MNHEY and CDR2 SVGAGI. V was shortened by 8 bases and J by 1 base, with 14 bases between the two germline ends. The CDR3 runs 14 residues. The CDR3 sequence is CASYGRGRNTEAFF. Here the CDR3 DNA reads TGTGCCAGCTACGGTCGAGGGAGGAACACTGAAGCTTTCTTT.

In this sample, this clone turned up once. The chain employs TRBV19 and TRBJ2-3, with TRBD2 matching 9 bases. The length of the CDR3 is 17 residues. CDR1 is LNHDA, CDR2 SQIVND, per germline (reference sequence). The ends lost 4 bases at V and 2 bases at J; junction bases unmatched: 10. CDR3 nucleotide sequence: TGTGCCAGTAGTACCCTAGGGCTAGCGGGGAACACAGATACGCAGTATTTT. Translated, it gives CASSTLGLAGNTDTQYF.

On this clone: One junction end does not reproduce the germline sequence, and a read error may be involved. V is TRBV13 and J is TRBJ1-1, with 7 bases fitting TRBD1. Germline loops: CDR1 PRHDT, CDR2 FYEKMQ (reference sequence). The CDR3 runs to 14 residues. CDR3 amino acids: CASSLGGRNTEAFF. The CDR3 bases are TGTGCCAGCAGCCTAGGGGGCCGGAACACTGAAGCTTTCTTT.